The clone carrying this TCR beta chain turned up a few times. Its specificity is unknown. The data are from a study of molecular identifiers for immune sequencing clone quantification. Study overall: Five aliquots were made in replicates from the RNA of roughly 21,000 or 96,000 naive CD8 cells, and four were sequenced.

CDR1 and CDR2 from the germline V gene are DFQATT and SNEGSKA (reference sequence). J gave up 5 bases and V 0 bases, and 6 bases lay outside the gene matches. This CDR3 region has 14 residues. A CD8+CD4-CCR7+CD45RA+ phenotype served as the sorting definition for naive CD8 T cells. Study-wide findings and caveats: Under 1% of molecules in naive cells, but over 99% of effector molecules, belonged to clones above 20 RNA copies.

Listed TCR primers, together with previously described methods, were used for the bulk TCR libraries. In TCRdb, the PCR reads were re-called with MiXCR into one record per CDR3 protein. The repertoire holds about 640,000 distinct CDR3 sequences, with 20% as singletons. The chain recombines TRBV20-1 with TRBJ2-5; 7 bases are a match to TRBD2. This TCR came from a human donor in good health. Some libraries in this study had Jurkat cell RNA spiked in. The specimen sequenced was naive CD8+ T cells from blood, with Jurkat cell RNA spiked in. Documented subset: FACS-sorted CD8+CD4-CCR7+CD45RA+ naive T cells. CDR3 in amino acids: CSAREAGEAETQYF. The DNA of the CDR3 is TGCAGTGCTAGAGAGGCGGGAGAGGCGGAGACCCAGTACTTC.